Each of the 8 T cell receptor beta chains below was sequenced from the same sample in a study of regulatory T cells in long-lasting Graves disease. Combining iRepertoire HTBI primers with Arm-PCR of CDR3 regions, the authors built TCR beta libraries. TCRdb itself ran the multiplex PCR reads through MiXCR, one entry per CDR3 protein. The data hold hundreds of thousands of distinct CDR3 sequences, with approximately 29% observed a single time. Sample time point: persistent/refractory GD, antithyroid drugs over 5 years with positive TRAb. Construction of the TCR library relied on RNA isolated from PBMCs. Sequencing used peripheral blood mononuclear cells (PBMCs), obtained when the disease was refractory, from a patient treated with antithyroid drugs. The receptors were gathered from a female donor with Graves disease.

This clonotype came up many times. The CDR3 region is CASSLLVGDRNGYTF. CDR3 coding DNA: TGTGCCAGCAGTTTATTGGTTGGGGACAGAAATGGCTACACCTTC. J is TRBJ1-2 and V is TRBV28, with TRBD1 matching 7 bases. The CDR3 extends over 15 amino acids. CDR1 and CDR2 (germline): MDHEN, SYDVKM. Trimming took 1 base from V and 6 from J; bases not matched to a gene: 8.

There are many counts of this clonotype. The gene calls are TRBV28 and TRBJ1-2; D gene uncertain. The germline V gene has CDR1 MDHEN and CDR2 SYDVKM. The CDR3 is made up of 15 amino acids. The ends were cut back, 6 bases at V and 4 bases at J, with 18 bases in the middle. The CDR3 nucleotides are TGTGCCAGCAGCCAGAAGACCATCCGGGGCTATGGCTACACCTTC. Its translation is CASSQKTIRGYGYTF.

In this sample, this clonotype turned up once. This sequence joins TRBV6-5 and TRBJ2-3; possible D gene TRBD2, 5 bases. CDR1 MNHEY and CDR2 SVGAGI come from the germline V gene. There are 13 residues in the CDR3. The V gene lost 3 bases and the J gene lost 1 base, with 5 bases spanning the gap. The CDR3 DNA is TGTGCCAGCAGTTATAGCGGCACAGATACGCAGTATTTT. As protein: CASSYSGTDTQYF.

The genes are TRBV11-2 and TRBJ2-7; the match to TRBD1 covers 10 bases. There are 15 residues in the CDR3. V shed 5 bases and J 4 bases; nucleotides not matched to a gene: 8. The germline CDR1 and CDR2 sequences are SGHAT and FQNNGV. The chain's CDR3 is CASSTPGTGEYEQYF. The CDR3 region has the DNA TGTGCCAGCAGCACTCCCGGGACAGGGGAGTACGAGCAGTACTTC.

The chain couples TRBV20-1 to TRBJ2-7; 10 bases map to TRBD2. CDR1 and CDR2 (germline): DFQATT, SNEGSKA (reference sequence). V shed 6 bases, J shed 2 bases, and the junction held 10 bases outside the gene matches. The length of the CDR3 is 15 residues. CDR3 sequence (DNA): TGCAGTGCGCCCCAACGGACTAGCGGAACCTACGAGCAGTACTTC. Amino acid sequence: CSAPQRTSGTYEQYF.

The DNA for the CDR3 is TGTGCCAGCTCACCTCTGATCTTAGGGGAAACCGGGGAGCTGTTTTTT. This sequence encodes CASSPLILGETGELFF. The chain couples TRBV18 to TRBJ2-2; a weak D match, TRBD1 (5 bases). There are 16 residues in the CDR3. Trimming took 3 bases from V and 5 from J, leaving 16 bases between them. The germline V gene has CDR1 KGHSH and CDR2 LQKENI. The full variable domain, with the rest looked up from reference TRBV18 and TRBJ2-2, is NAGVMQNPRHLVRRRGQEARLRCSPMKGHSHVYWYRQLPEEGLKFMVYLQKENIIDESGMPKERFSAEFPKEGPSILRIQQVVRGDSAAYFCASSPLILGETGELFFGEGSRLTVL.

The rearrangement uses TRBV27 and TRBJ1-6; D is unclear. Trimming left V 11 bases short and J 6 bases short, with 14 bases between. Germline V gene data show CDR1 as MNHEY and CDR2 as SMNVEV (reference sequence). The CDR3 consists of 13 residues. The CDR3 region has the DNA TGTGCCGCCGCCCGAACGGTTAATTCACCCCTCCACTTT. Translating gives CAAARTVNSPLHF.

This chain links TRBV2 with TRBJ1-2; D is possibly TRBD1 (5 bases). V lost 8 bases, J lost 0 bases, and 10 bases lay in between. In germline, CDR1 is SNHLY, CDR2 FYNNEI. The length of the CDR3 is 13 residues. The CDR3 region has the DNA TGTGCCAGCCTTAACAGGACTAACTATGGCTACACCTTC. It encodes CASLNRTNYGYTF.